This T cell receptor (beta chain) was recorded in a study of blood T cell repertoires in COVID-19. The V gene's germline CDR1 is MRHNA and CDR2 SNTAGT. This CDR3 is built from 13 residues. With 6 bases removed from V and 8 bases from J, the gap between germline ends came to 16 bases. Sequenced by immunoSEQ multiplex PCR; TCRdb stores in-frame clones only, minus some. The sample gives 90,000 to 130,000 clones, approximately 81% of which show up once; about 1.3% is in the top ten. Sequencing was performed on peripheral blood. The chain combines TRBV6-4 with TRBJ1-2; no firm D call. The receptor was isolated from a man between 35 and 55 years old with acute or convalescent COVID-19. The CDR3 region is CASSPRGGFGYTF. The CDR3 DNA sequence: TGTGCCAGCAGCCCACGGGGAGGGTTCGGCTACACCTTC.